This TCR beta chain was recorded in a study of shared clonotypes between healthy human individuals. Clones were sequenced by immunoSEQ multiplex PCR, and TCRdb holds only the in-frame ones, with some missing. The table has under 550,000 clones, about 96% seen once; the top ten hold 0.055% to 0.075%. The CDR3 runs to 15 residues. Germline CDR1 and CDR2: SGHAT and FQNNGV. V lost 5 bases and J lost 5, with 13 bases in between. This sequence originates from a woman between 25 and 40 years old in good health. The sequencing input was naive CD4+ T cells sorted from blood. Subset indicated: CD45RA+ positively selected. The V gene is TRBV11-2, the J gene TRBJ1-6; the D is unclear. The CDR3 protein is CASSEGHRDNSPLHF. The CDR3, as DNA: TGTGCCAGCAGCGAGGGCCACAGAGATAATTCACCCCTCCACTTT.